The entry below describes one T cell receptor (beta chain). Antigen: not known. This entry belongs to a study of cytomegalovirus exposure and HLA in healthy donors. Study results and limitations: Later analysis suggested most CMV-associated TCR beta chains were HLA-restricted. The classifier, whose performance was assessed in both the original and validation cohorts, reportedly diagnosed cytomegalovirus status with high specificity and sensitivity.

Nominally healthy donors provided the samples, though records likely missed some immune exposures. PCR amplification relied on 60 Vbeta primers (plus 13 Jbeta primers). Clones were read by immunoSEQ multiplex PCR, and TCRdb kept only the in-frame ones, dropping some. The sample gives 160,000 or so clones, 70% to 80% of which show up once; around 2.2% is in the top ten. V lost 2 bases, J lost 9 bases, and 11 bases stayed unmatched. This CDR3 spans 15 amino acids. Looked up from germline, CDR1 is SGHDT and CDR2 is YYEEEE. The chain links TRBV5-6 to TRBJ2-1, with 7 positions matching TRBD1. Sequenced: PBMCs. The sequence was collected from a man over 45 in good health and CMV-seropositive. CDR3 in DNA: TGTGCCAGCAGCTTCCCCGACAGGGTTCCTGGTGAGCAGTTCTTC. This encodes CASSFPDRVPGEQFF.